In its sample, the clone carrying this TCR beta chain ranks as medium-sized (0.01 to 0.1%). Its antigen is unknown. The CDR3 contains 15 residues. V was shortened by 2 bases and J by 4 bases, with 12 bases between the two germline ends. Per the germline V gene, CDR1 is LGHDT and CDR2 is YNNKEL (reference sequence). The data originate from a study of circulating CD8 cells and anti-PD-1 response in melanoma. Study-level information: Nivolumab was given intravenously at 3 mg/kg every 2 weeks. About 45% of the 13 patients had prior targeted therapy or immunotherapy; seven did not. Complete or partial response defined responders; stable or progressive disease, non-responders. Study outcomes and limitations: Patients included both untreated and previously treated individuals.

The QIAseq Immune Repertoire TCR panel built the libraries from roughly 16 ng of total RNA. TCRdb reprocessed the reads via MiXCR and lists one record per CDR3 protein. The sample gives 1,000 to 1,500 distinct CDR3 sequences, about 9.3% of which show up once; under 35% is in the top ten. Four subsets defined by PD-1 and/or TIGIT were sorted from live CD3+CD8+TCRalphabeta+ cells. V usage is TRBV3-1 and J usage is TRBJ2-1; D uncertain. The specimen was CD8+ T cells from PBMCs, collected at baseline or after one month of anti-PD-1 therapy (not recorded which). This sequence was found in a human donor with melanoma. CDR3 sequence reads: CASSQLATQYNEQFF. The CDR3 DNA follows: TGTGCCAGCAGCCAATTGGCGACACAATACAATGAGCAGTTCTTC.